A single sample gave rise to the 28 T cell receptor beta chains below, sequenced in a study of cytomegalovirus exposure and HLA in healthy donors. It was with 60 Vbeta and 13 Jbeta primers that the PCR ran. Profiling relied on immunoSEQ multiplex PCR, and the TCRdb table lists in-frame clones only, not all of them. The table shows around 99,000 clones, with around 77% occurring only once. The sequenced sample consisted of PBMCs. The receptors come from a male donor in good health and CMV-seronegative.

This clone was counted only a few times. The chain links TRBV7-2 to TRBJ1-5; no definite D call. Per the germline V gene, CDR1 is SGHTA and CDR2 is FQGNSA. This CDR3 comprises 14 residues. Trimming removed 1 base at V and 3 bases at J, with 7 bases between. The DNA of the CDR3 is TGTGCCAGCAGCTTAGTCCAGTTCAATCAGCCCCAGCATTTT. Residues: CASSLVQFNQPQHF. The complete variable domain, with remaining parts taken from reference TRBV7-2 and TRBJ1-5, reads GAGVSQSPSNKVTEKGKDVELRCDPISGHTALYWYRQSLGQGLEFLIYFQGNSAPDKSGLPSDRFSAERTGGSVSTLTIQRTQQEDSAVYLCASSLVQFNQPQHFGDGTRLSIL.

The V gene is TRBV19, the J gene TRBJ2-7; 9 nucleotides align to TRBD2. The CDR3 runs to 16 residues. Germline CDR1 is LNHDA and CDR2 is SQIVND (reference sequence). V was clipped by 2 bases and J by 3 bases; unmatched bases: 8. CDR3 in DNA: TGTGCCAGTAGTATAAGTGCCGGGACTAGCTTCTACGAGCAGTACTTC. Translating gives CASSISAGTSFYEQYF.

The chain is built from TRBV30 and TRBJ1-5, with 10 bases identical to TRBD1. Trimming took 1 base from V and 4 from J; bases not matched to a gene: 7. Germline V lookup: CDR1 GTSNPN, CDR2 SVGIG (reference sequence). The CDR3 has 16 amino acids. The CDR3 DNA reads as TGTGCCTGGAGTGAGACCGGGACAGGGGCAAATCAGCCCCAGCATTTT. This sequence encodes CAWSETGTGANQPQHF.

The chain links TRBV6-6 to TRBJ2-1; 8 positions agree with TRBD2. Germline lookup yields CDR1 MNHNY and CDR2 SVGAGI (reference sequence). V dropped 8 bases and J dropped 10; count of bases not matched to a gene: 7. There are 12 residues in the CDR3. The CDR3: CASQPGGTEQFF. The CDR3 DNA reads TGTGCCAGCCAGCCGGGGGGGACGGAGCAGTTCTTC.

This clone was observed once. J is TRBJ2-1 and V is TRBV5-1; a weak D match, TRBD2 (5 bases). V lost 0 bases and J 7 bases, leaving 14 bases between the germline ends. This CDR3 spans 15 amino acids. The germline gives CDR1 SGHRS, CDR2 YFSETQ. The CDR3 is CASSLEFGERNEQFF. DNA of the CDR3: TGCGCCAGCAGCTTGGAGTTCGGGGAGAGGAATGAGCAGTTCTTC.

The chain joins TRBV27 to TRBJ1-2; 12 nucleotides align to TRBD1. The V gene's germline CDR1 is MNHEY and CDR2 SMNVEV (reference sequence). V lost 5 bases to trimming and J lost 1 base; unmatched junction nucleotides: 8. This CDR3 is 17 amino acids long. The CDR3 loop reads CASSGGQGARGNYGYTF. CDR3 sequence (DNA): TGTGCCAGCAGTGGGGGACAGGGGGCGCGAGGTAACTATGGCTACACCTTC.

The chain couples TRBV27 to TRBJ2-7; D gene ambiguous. This CDR3 has 13 residues. V was clipped by 10 bases and J by 3 bases, with 16 bases between them. Germline V gene lookup returns CDR1 MNHEY and CDR2 SMNVEV (reference sequence). CDR3 in DNA: TGTGCCACCATGAAAGTGGGCTACTACGAGCAGTACTTC. Translated, it gives CATMKVGYYEQYF.

The CDR3 bases are TGTGCCAGCAGCGACCTTCGGACAGTCAATGAGCAGTTCTTC. The encoded protein is CASSDLRTVNEQFF. The V and J genes are TRBV13 and TRBJ2-1; a possible D gene is TRBD1 (6 bases). The V and J ends lost 5 bases and 6 bases respectively, with 14 bases between them. There are 14 residues in the CDR3. Looked up from germline, CDR1 is PRHDT and CDR2 is FYEKMQ (reference sequence).

V is TRBV18 and J is TRBJ1-4; 8 bases agree with TRBD1. The CDR3 is made up of 14 amino acids. The junction had 4 bases not matched to a gene; V was cut back by 3 bases and J by 7 bases. Germline assignment: CDR1 KGHSH and CDR2 LQKENI. CDR3 sequence (DNA): TGTGCCAGCTCACCTCCAGGGGGCCTTGAAAAACTGTTTTTT. Translated: CASSPPGGLEKLFF.

The V and J genes are TRBV28 and TRBJ2-1; D gene ambiguous. In germline, CDR1 is MDHEN, CDR2 SYDVKM. The CDR3 has 11 amino acids. Trimming shortened V by 3 bases and J by 7 bases, and 4 bases separated the two germline ends. CDR3 in DNA: TGTGCCAGCAGTTTGCGGAATGAGCAGTTCTTC. This translates into CASSLRNEQFF.

V gene TRBV5-4 combines with J gene TRBJ2-1; 10 nucleotides match TRBD2. Germline CDR1 reads SGHNT; CDR2 reads YYREEE (reference sequence). The CDR3 runs to 15 residues. Trimming took 0 bases from V and 6 from J; bases not matched to a gene: 3. CDR3 residues: CASSLGASGSNEQFF. CDR3 bases: TGTGCCAGCAGCTTGGGGGCTAGCGGGAGCAATGAGCAGTTCTTC.

The chain couples TRBV28 to TRBJ2-4, with 7 bases fitting TRBD2. V lost 5 bases to trimming and J lost 8 bases; unmatched junction nucleotides: 15. The CDR3 is made up of 16 amino acids. The germline CDR1 and CDR2 sequences are MDHEN and SYDVKM. The CDR3 loop reads CASSTIDGRDRDIQYF. In nucleotides, the CDR3 is TGTGCCAGCAGTACCATCGATGGGAGGGATAGGGACATTCAGTACTTC.

V is TRBV2 and J is TRBJ2-5; 10 bases fit TRBD2. Looked up from germline, CDR1 is SNHLY and CDR2 is FYNNEI. The ends lost 0 bases at V and 2 bases at J; junction bases unmatched: 6. The CDR3 totals 17 residues. In nucleotides, the CDR3 is TGTGCCAGCAGTGAAGCAGGAACTAGCGGGATACAAGAGACCCAGTACTTC. It is translated as CASSEAGTSGIQETQYF.

The chain couples TRBV5-4 to TRBJ1-2; D remains unclear. This CDR3 contains 13 residues. Germline loops: CDR1 SGHNT, CDR2 YYREEE (reference sequence). V shed 3 bases and J shed 3 bases, with 9 bases lying between them. The DNA of the CDR3 is TGTGCCAGCAGCTCTAGGGAGGACTATGGCTACACCTTC. It translates to CASSSREDYGYTF.

The CDR3 reads CASSKWQTEARGYTF. The CDR3 nucleotides read TGTGCCAGCAGCAAATGGCAGACAGAAGCTAGGGGCTACACCTTC. The chain joins TRBV21-1 to TRBJ1-2; TRBD1, the D gene given by the table, was not confirmed from the DNA. TRBV21-1 is recorded as a pseudogene. This CDR3 spans 15 amino acids.

V is TRBV18 and J is TRBJ2-7; 10 bases map to TRBD1. The CDR3 sequence is 19 residues long. Per the germline V gene, CDR1 is KGHSH and CDR2 is LQKENI. With 2 bases clipped from V and 3 bases from J, the junction kept 16 bases outside the gene matches. The DNA of the CDR3 is TGTGCCAGCTCACCAGAGTTGGGTGCCGCGACAGGGGGCCTCTACGAGCAGTACTTC. Translating it yields CASSPELGAATGGLYEQYF.

V usage is TRBV13 and J usage is TRBJ2-6, with 11 bases fitting TRBD1. Germline CDR1 is PRHDT and CDR2 is FYEKMQ (reference sequence). The ends lost 5 bases at V and 0 bases at J; junction bases unmatched: 6. The CDR3 has 18 amino acids. Written as DNA, the CDR3 is TGTGCCAGCAGCCTCCGGACAGGGGGCGTCTCTGGGGCCAACGTCCTGACTTTC. Translating it yields CASSLRTGGVSGANVLTF.

The rearrangement links TRBV27 to TRBJ2-2, with 7 positions matching TRBD2. Germline V gene sequence: CDR1 MNHEY, CDR2 SMNVEV (reference sequence). Unmatched junction bases numbered 6, after V lost 6 bases and J lost 5 bases. This CDR3 is built from 14 residues. CDR3: CASRGGTTTGELFF. The CDR3 coding sequence is TGTGCCAGCAGGGGAGGGACCACAACCGGGGAGCTGTTTTTT.

V is TRBV2 and J is TRBJ1-2; 9 bases are shared with TRBD1. Trimming took 6 bases from V and 1 from J; bases not matched to a gene: 6. This CDR3 comprises 15 residues. The germline V gene encodes CDR1 SNHLY and CDR2 FYNNEI. CDR3 nucleotide sequence: TGTGCCAGCAGGGGGGGACAGGGAAGTAACTATGGCTACACCTTC. Amino acids: CASRGGQGSNYGYTF.

The rearrangement joins TRBV10-2 to TRBJ2-7; 8 bases are shared with TRBD2. CDR1 is WSHSY and CDR2 is SAAADI in the germline V gene. The CDR3 is 14 amino acids. The junction had 4 bases not matched to a gene; V was cut back by 6 bases and J by 0 bases. CDR3 DNA: TGCGCCAGCAGGACTAGCGAACACTCCTACGAGCAGTACTTC. Translated: CASRTSEHSYEQYF.

The rearrangement uses TRBV18 and TRBJ2-3; TRBD2 agrees at 10 bases. The CDR3 is 15 amino acids. The germline CDR1 and CDR2 sequences are KGHSH and LQKENI. V shed 4 bases and J 4 bases; nucleotides not matched to a gene: 5. The CDR3 here is CASSQAGGPSDTQYF. The DNA of the CDR3 is TGTGCCAGCTCACAAGCGGGAGGGCCATCAGATACGCAGTATTTT.

The chain employs TRBV7-7 and TRBJ2-7, with 12 bases fitting TRBD1. The V and J ends lost 5 bases and 7 bases, in that order; junction bases with no gene match: 24. CDR1 and CDR2 (germline): SSHAT, FNYEAQ (reference sequence). The CDR3 has 20 residues. CDR3 loop: CASSNQFGTGGVPLLCEQYF. The CDR3 nucleotides read TGTGCCAGCAGCAACCAATTCGGGACAGGGGGCGTCCCCCTACTGTGTGAGCAGTACTTC. Variable domain in full (rest from reference TRBV7-7 and TRBJ2-7): GAGVSQSPRYKVTKRGQDVTLRCDPISSHATLYWYQQALGQGPEFLTYFNYEAQPDKSGLPSDRFSAERPEGSISTLTIQRTEQRDSAMYRCASSNQFGTGGVPLLCEQYFGPGTRLTVT.

The chain recombines TRBV27 with TRBJ1-2, with 9 positions matching TRBD1. J lost 4 bases, V lost 6 bases, and 12 bases had no gene match. Germline V gene sequence: CDR1 MNHEY, CDR2 SMNVEV (reference sequence). There are 16 residues in the CDR3. CDR3 coding DNA: TGTGCCAGCAGACCGGACAGGGGAAATCGTTTCTATGGCTACACCTTC. Amino acid sequence: CASRPDRGNRFYGYTF.

Details on this clone: Other DNA sequences in the sample encode the same CDR3. J is TRBJ2-7 and V is TRBV28, with D perhaps TRBD2 (6 bases). V lost 6 bases, J lost 2 bases, and 8 bases lay in between. The CDR3 runs to 12 residues. Germline CDR1 reads MDHEN; CDR2 reads SYDVKM. The CDR3 region is CASSGGTYEQYF. CDR3 nucleotides: TGTGCCAGCAGCGGGGGAACCTACGAGCAGTACTTC. Based on the CDR3 plus reference TRBV28 and TRBJ2-7, the full variable domain is DVKVTQSSRYLVKRTGEKVFLECVQDMDHENMFWYRQDPGLGLRLIYFSYDVKMKEKGDIPEGYSVSREKKERFSLILESASTNQTSMYLCASSGGTYEQYFGPGTRLTVT.

The gene calls are TRBV6-1 and TRBJ1-4, with a possible D match to TRBD1 (6 bases). Germline assignment: CDR1 MNHNS and CDR2 SASEGT. The CDR3 consists of 14 residues. V was shortened by 1 base and J by 11 bases, with 14 bases between the two germline ends. The CDR3 DNA sequence: TGTGCCAGCAGTGAAGAGGGGGGGCTGGGGAAACTGTTTTTT. Translating gives CASSEEGGLGKLFF.

The chain links TRBV11-2 to TRBJ1-2; 9 bases line up with TRBD1. The V gene's germline CDR1 is SGHAT and CDR2 FQNNGV. The CDR3 extends over 14 amino acids. V shed 1 base and J 9 bases; nucleotides not matched to a gene: 6. The CDR3 protein is CASSLAGTGNSYTF. The CDR3 nucleotides read TGTGCCAGCAGCTTAGCAGGGACAGGGAATAGCTACACCTTC.

The chain is built from TRBV18 and TRBJ2-7, with 7 bases fitting TRBD1. CDR1 and CDR2 (germline): KGHSH, LQKENI. The CDR3 is made up of 14 amino acids. Trimming took 3 bases from V and 6 from J; bases not matched to a gene: 8. The CDR3 coding sequence is TGTGCCAGCTCACCGGGGACAGATCTCTTCGAGCAGTACTTC. Amino acids: CASSPGTDLFEQYF.

The chain couples TRBV30 to TRBJ2-7; 7 bases map to TRBD2. CDR3 size: 17 residues. CDR1 and CDR2 (germline): GTSNPN, SVGIG (reference sequence). Unmatched junction bases numbered 20, after V lost 3 bases and J lost 6 bases. The CDR3, as DNA: TGTGCCTGGAGCCCCATGGAGAGACTAGCTAGGACTGGCGAGCAGTACTTC. It codes for CAWSPMERLARTGEQYF.